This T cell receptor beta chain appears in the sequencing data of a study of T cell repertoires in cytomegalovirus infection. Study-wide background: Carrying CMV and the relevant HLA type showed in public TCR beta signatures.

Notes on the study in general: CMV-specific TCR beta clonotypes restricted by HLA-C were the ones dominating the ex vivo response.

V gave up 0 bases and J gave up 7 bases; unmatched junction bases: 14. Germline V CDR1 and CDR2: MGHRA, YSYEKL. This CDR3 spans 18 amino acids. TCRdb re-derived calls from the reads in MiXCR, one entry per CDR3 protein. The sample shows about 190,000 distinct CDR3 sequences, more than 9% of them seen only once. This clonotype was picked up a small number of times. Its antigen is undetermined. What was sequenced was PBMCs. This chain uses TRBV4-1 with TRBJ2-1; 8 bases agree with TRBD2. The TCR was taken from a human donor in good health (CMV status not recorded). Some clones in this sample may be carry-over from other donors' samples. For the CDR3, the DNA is TGCGCCAGCAGCCAAGATACGTTTTCGGAGCGGGAGCTTAATGAGCAGTTCTTC. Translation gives CASSQDTFSERELNEQFF.